Each of the 17 T cell receptor beta chains below was sequenced from the same sample in a study of identical twins. TCRdb ran MiXCR on the 5' RACE reads and lists one entry per CDR3 protein. The sample has around 300,000 distinct CDR3 sequences; about 8.3% are singletons. The same data also contributed to another study, on yellow fever vaccine responses in identical twins.

The sample taken for sequencing was memory (CD45RO+) T cells sorted from blood. These receptors originate from a woman under 30 in good health.

This clonotype was picked up a small number of times. The J gene is TRBJ1-5, the V gene TRBV6-7, with 7 bases aligning to TRBD1. TRBV6-7 is an ORF; its function is uncertain. V was clipped by 7 bases and J by 4 bases; unmatched bases: 13. This CDR3 is 16 amino acids long. CDR3 DNA: TGTGCCAGCATCGGGACAAGACAGGGCCCAAATCAGCCCCAGCATTTT. Protein product: CASIGTRQGPNQPQHF.

This clonotype was seen only a few times. DNA of the CDR3: TGCAGTGCGCACACTAGCGGGAGACTCTACGAGCAGTACTTC. Its protein product is CSAHTSGRLYEQYF. The chain carries TRBV20-1 and TRBJ2-7; 11 bases match TRBD2. The CDR3 is 14 residues long. Germline values: CDR1 DFQATT, CDR2 SNEGSKA (reference sequence). Trimming cost V 6 bases and J 3 bases; bases outside gene matches: 7.

CDR3 amino acids: CASSSGDGAGKYNEQFF. CDR3 DNA: TGTGCCAGCAGCTCCGGAGATGGAGCGGGAAAATACAATGAGCAGTTCTTC. The J gene is TRBJ2-1, the V gene TRBV7-3; TRBD2 agrees at 7 bases. Germline V CDR1 and CDR2: SGHTA, FQGTGA. Trimming at V came to 4 bases and at J to 4 bases, leaving 13 bases not matched to a gene. This CDR3 region has 17 residues. Drawing the rest from reference TRBV7-3 and TRBJ2-1, the complete variable domain is GAGVSQTPSNKVTEKGKYVELRCDPISGHTALYWYRQSLGQGPEFLIYFQGTGAADDSGLPNDRFFAVRPEGSVSTLKIQRTERGDSAVYLCASSSGDGAGKYNEQFFGPGTRLTVL.

The CDR3 DNA is TGTGCCAGCATAGGGGAGAGGAACACTGAAGCTTTCTTT. It specifies CASIGERNTEAFF. The rearrangement links TRBV2 to TRBJ1-1, with D maybe TRBD1 (5 bases). V was clipped by 7 bases and J by 1 base, with 10 bases between them. The length of the CDR3 is 13 residues. The V gene's germline CDR1 is SNHLY and CDR2 FYNNEI.

This sequence joins TRBV11-2 and TRBJ2-1, with 8 bases lining up with TRBD2. CDR3 length equals 16 residues. The V gene's germline CDR1 is SGHAT and CDR2 FQNNGV. J lost 8 bases, V lost 5 bases, and 14 bases had no gene match. This CDR3 reads CASSRAGTRIYHEQFF. Written as DNA, the CDR3 is TGTGCCAGCAGCCGGGCCGGGACTAGAATTTACCATGAGCAGTTCTTC.

There are many counts of this clonotype. The genes are TRBV7-9 and TRBJ1-1; 7 nucleotides align to TRBD1. The CDR3 has 15 amino acids. The germline V gene encodes CDR1 SEHNR and CDR2 FQNEAQ (reference sequence). The V and J ends lost 4 bases and 0 bases, in that order; junction bases with no gene match: 5. CDR3 protein: CASSSQGGMNTEAFF. The DNA for the CDR3 is TGTGCCAGCAGCTCTCAGGGGGGGATGAACACTGAAGCTTTCTTT.

This clonotype was counted only a few times. This rearrangement joins TRBV6-1 to TRBJ2-3; 10 bases map to TRBD2. Looked up from germline, CDR1 is MNHNS and CDR2 is SASEGT. With V trimmed by 0 bases and J by 7 bases, 4 bases remained unmatched. The length of the CDR3 is 15 residues. The chain's CDR3 is CASSEAAGGPNTQYF. As DNA, the CDR3 is TGTGCCAGCAGTGAAGCAGCGGGAGGGCCGAATACGCAGTATTTT.

In this sample, this clonotype turned up many times. The chain has TRBV24-1 and TRBJ2-2, with D perhaps matching TRBD1 (6 bases). This CDR3 comprises 15 residues. The germline V gene encodes CDR1 KGHDR and CDR2 SFDVKD. V lost 5 bases, J lost 3 bases, and 12 bases lay in between. The CDR3 sequence: CATSAGTIHTGELFF. The CDR3 nucleotides are TGTGCCACCAGTGCTGGGACAATTCACACCGGGGAGCTGTTTTTT.

This clonotype was seen repeatedly, ten times or more. This chain's CDR3 is CASIGTGGIVNEQFF. In DNA form, the CDR3 reads TGCGCCAGCATCGGGACAGGGGGCATCGTCAATGAGCAGTTCTTC. This chain connects TRBV5-1 to TRBJ2-1; 12 positions agree with TRBD1. The CDR3 spans 15 residues. Germline CDR1 reads SGHRS; CDR2 reads YFSETQ. V shed 6 bases and J 6 bases; nucleotides not matched to a gene: 7. The complete variable domain, with remaining parts taken from reference TRBV5-1 and TRBJ2-1, reads KAGVTQTPRYLIKTRGQQVTLSCSPISGHRSVSWYQQTPGQGLQFLFEYFSETQRNKGNFPGRFSGRQFSNSRSEMNVSTLELGDSALYLCASIGTGGIVNEQFFGPGTRLTVL.

The rearrangement uses TRBV25-1 and TRBJ2-3; 8 bases are a match to TRBD2. The J segment lost 3 bases and the V segment lost 4 bases, leaving 3 bases of the junction unmatched. This CDR3 has 14 residues. Germline CDR1 is MGHDK and CDR2 is SYGVNS. This CDR3 is CASSGGLVTDTQYF. The CDR3 DNA is TGTGCCAGCAGTGGGGGACTAGTAACAGATACGCAGTATTTT.

This clonotype was picked up many times. This chain uses TRBV5-1 with TRBJ1-2; D unclear. Germline V gene lookup returns CDR1 SGHRS and CDR2 YFSETQ. The CDR3 length is 13 residues. Trimming removed 4 bases from V and 2 bases from J, with 9 bases in between. CDR3 DNA: TGCGCCAGCAGCCCAACCTTGAACTATGGCTACACCTTC. It codes for CASSPTLNYGYTF.

This clonotype was seen repeatedly, ten times or more. The genes are TRBV10-3 and TRBJ1-1, with a tentative D call TRBD1 (5 bases). Germline lookup yields CDR1 ENHRY and CDR2 SYGVKD. V lost 4 bases and J lost 1, with 7 bases in between. This CDR3 has 13 residues. CDR3 sequence (DNA): TGTGCCATCAGTGGGGACGGGAACACTGAAGCTTTCTTT. Protein sequence: CAISGDGNTEAFF.

This clonotype was found a few times. The chain is built from TRBV6-1 and TRBJ1-1; D ambiguous. The CDR3 is 13 amino acids. V gave up 4 bases and J gave up 6 bases, with 12 bases separating them. Germline lookup yields CDR1 MNHNS and CDR2 SASEGT. The CDR3 sequence: CASSVGWISEAFF. The CDR3 DNA reads TGTGCCAGCAGTGTAGGGTGGATATCTGAAGCTTTCTTT.

Here the CDR3 DNA reads TGTGCCAGCTCAACCCCCGGGAGGGGTGTTAACATTCAGTACTTC. As protein: CASSTPGRGVNIQYF. The chain carries TRBV18 and TRBJ2-4; 8 bases align to TRBD2. V was clipped by 5 bases and J by 7 bases; unmatched bases: 10. This CDR3 is built from 15 residues. CDR1 and CDR2 (germline): KGHSH, LQKENI.

This clonotype was found many times. The chain is built from TRBV3-1 and TRBJ2-7; D ambiguous. Germline CDR1 is LGHDT and CDR2 is YNNKEL (reference sequence). V lost 2 bases to trimming and J lost 4 bases, with 9 bases between them. This CDR3 is 13 amino acids long. CDR3 protein: CASSQSPNYEQYF. The DNA for the CDR3 is TGTGCCAGCAGCCAATCCCCCAATTACGAGCAGTACTTC.

The CDR3 coding sequence is TGTGCCAGCAGCCAAGATGGACTAGTCTCAGATACGCAGTATTTT. Translated: CASSQDGLVSDTQYF. The rearrangement links TRBV4-2 to TRBJ2-3; 7 bases agree with TRBD2. Germline-derived CDR1 and CDR2 are LGHNA and YNFKEQ. Losses at the gene ends were 0 bases for V and 4 bases for J; bases not matched to a gene: 4. This CDR3 contains 15 residues.

This clonotype was observed many times. V is TRBV6-5 and J is TRBJ2-7, with D possibly being TRBD1 or TRBD2 (5 bases each). Trimming took off 2 bases at V and 6 bases at J, with 23 bases between the two ends. Per the germline V gene, CDR1 is MNHEY and CDR2 is SVGAGI. The CDR3 spans 17 residues. The CDR3: CASSYLPPGTSPSEQYF. CDR3 DNA: TGTGCCAGCAGTTACCTTCCTCCCGGGACCAGCCCCAGCGAGCAGTACTTC.